This TCR beta chain stems from a study of CD8 T cells in ankylosing spondylitis. Study results and caveats: A motif in TCR beta, a set of about 8 highly homologous variants, appeared characteristic of ankylosing spondylitis blood. Some of these motif variants have turned up before, in reports on reactive arthritis synovial fluid and blood.

CDR1 and CDR2 (germline): SGHVS, FNYEAQ. V shed 1 base and J 10 bases; nucleotides not matched to a gene: 7. The CDR3 extends over 15 amino acids. Comments on this clonotype: The antigen is undetermined.

One entry per CDR3 protein results from TCRdb running MiXCR on the 5' RACE reads. Of around 450,000 distinct CDR3 sequences listed, roughly a quarter are singletons. The sample taken for sequencing was blood, either unsorted or a sorted T cell fraction (not recorded which). The V gene is TRBV7-6, the J gene TRBJ2-1; 10 nucleotides match TRBD2. This TCR derives from a male donor with ankylosing spondylitis. The CDR3 coding sequence is TGTGCCAGCAGCTTAGGGAGCGGGAGGGCCGTGGAGCAGTTCTTC. It yields the protein CASSLGSGRAVEQFF.